A single sample is the source of the 23 T cell receptor beta chains below, sequenced in a study of T cells in Graves' hyperthyroidism and ophthalmopathy. Amplification yielded TCR beta CDR3 regions, with RNA transcripts as the source. HTBI primers were the set used in a first-round RT-PCR of the TCR CDR3. TCRdb reprocessed the multiplex PCR reads with MiXCR, giving one entry per CDR3 protein. Of around 450,000 distinct CDR3 sequences in the sample, roughly an eighth were seen once. What was sequenced was blood. The receptor source for this set is a young woman with Graves' hyperthyroidism.

At least ten counts were recorded for this clonotype. The chain links TRBV6-1 to TRBJ1-5; TRBD1 matches at 7 bases. CDR1 and CDR2 from the germline V gene are MNHNS and SASEGT. V was clipped by 9 bases and J by 6 bases; unmatched bases: 14. The CDR3 consists of 15 residues. CDR3 DNA: TGTGCCAGTGGGCGTAAAGGGGGCATCGGTCAGCCCCAGCATTTT. Translation: CASGRKGGIGQPQHF.

Turning to this clonotype: A much bigger clone sits one base away, suggesting this may be a read error. Since no conserved phenylalanine or tryptophan closes the CDR3, a read error is the likely cause. V is TRBV5-6 and J is TRBJ2-5; D is possibly TRBD1 or TRBD2 (6 bases each). Germline V gene data show CDR1 as SGHDT and CDR2 as YYEEEE. Trimming removed 1 base from V and 5 bases from J, with 15 bases in between. This CDR3 is 15 amino acids long. The CDR3 region is CASSLRELGGETQYY. The CDR3 bases are TGTGCCAGCAGCTTGCGGGAGTTAGGGGGGGAGACCCAGTACTAC.

This clonotype has at least ten counts. The chain couples TRBV30 to TRBJ2-1; unclear D gene. Germline CDR1 and CDR2: GTSNPN and SVGIG (reference sequence). Trimming stripped 2 bases from V and 6 bases from J, with 8 bases between. The CDR3 is 12 residues long. The CDR3 protein is CAWSSALNEQFF. In DNA form, the CDR3 reads TGTGCCTGGAGTTCCGCGCTCAATGAGCAGTTCTTC.

At least ten counts were recorded for this clonotype. The chain has TRBV12-3 or TRBV12-4 and TRBJ2-7; 7 bases line up with TRBD1. The CDR3 is made up of 13 amino acids. After removal of 5 bases from V and 4 bases from J, the junction contained 5 bases not matched to a gene. The CDR3: CASSPTGLYEQYF. CDR3 sequence (DNA): TGTGCCAGCAGTCCGACAGGGTTGTACGAGCAGTACTTC.

This clonotype was seen at least ten times. The CDR3 DNA is TGTGCCAGTAGTATAGGGGACTTGGCGGAATGGAACACTGAAGCTTTCTTT. It codes for CASSIGDLAEWNTEAFF. The V and J genes are TRBV19 and TRBJ1-1; tentatively, D is TRBD1 (5 bases). V shed 1 base and J shed 1 base, with 16 bases lying between them. Per germline, CDR1 LNHDA and CDR2 SQIVND (reference sequence). The CDR3 runs 17 residues.

This clonotype showed up many times. This chain connects TRBV5-1 to TRBJ2-1, with 7 nucleotides matching TRBD2. The V and J ends lost 1 base and 0 bases, in that order; junction bases with no gene match: 7. The germline gives CDR1 SGHRS, CDR2 YFSETQ. The CDR3 totals 17 residues. The CDR3 sequence: CASSLTSVLGSYNEQFF. Here the CDR3 DNA reads TGCGCCAGCAGCTTGACTAGCGTTTTAGGCTCCTACAATGAGCAGTTCTTC.

This clonotype was found once. The germline gene is not matched at one end of the junction; a read error may be the cause. This chain links TRBV28 with TRBJ2-1; a possible D gene is TRBD1 (5 bases). There are 15 residues in the CDR3. Germline CDR1 and CDR2: MDHEN and SYDVKM. CDR3 residues: CAISDRRSFYNEQFF. The CDR3 nucleotides are TGTGCCATCAGTGACAGAAGATCATTCTACAATGAGCAGTTCTTC. The variable domain in full, with the rest retrieved from reference TRBV28 and TRBJ2-1, is DVKVTQSSRYLVKRTGEKVFLECVQDMDHENMFWYRQDPGLGLRLIYFSYDVKMKEKGDIPEGYSVSREKKERFSLILESASTNQTSMYLCAISDRRSFYNEQFFGPGTRLTVL.

This clonotype was observed many times. J is TRBJ2-7 and V is TRBV20-1; 7 positions match TRBD2. The trim removed 2 bases at V and 2 bases at J, leaving 6 bases unmatched. The CDR3 totals 14 residues. Germline loops: CDR1 DFQATT, CDR2 SNEGSKA (reference sequence). The CDR3 here is CSARYSSGAYEQYF. The CDR3 nucleotides read TGCAGTGCTAGATACTCTAGCGGCGCCTACGAGCAGTACTTC.

This clonotype has ten or more counts. The CDR3 sequence: CSARVKGRANTEAFF. The CDR3 nucleotides are TGCAGTGCTAGAGTCAAAGGGAGGGCAAACACTGAAGCTTTCTTT. The genes are TRBV20-1 and TRBJ1-1; D gene uncertain. Germline V gene data show CDR1 as DFQATT and CDR2 as SNEGSKA (reference sequence). V lost 1 base to trimming and J lost 2 bases, with 14 bases between them. The CDR3 is made up of 15 amino acids.

In its sample, this clonotype was seen many times. V usage is TRBV2 and J usage is TRBJ1-5; 7 bases align to TRBD1. Trimming cost V 4 bases and J 4 bases; bases outside gene matches: 10. Germline V gene sequence: CDR1 SNHLY, CDR2 FYNNEI. This CDR3 is built from 16 residues. Written as DNA, the CDR3 is TGTGCCAGCAGTGGGTACTACAGGGGAGGGAATCAGCCCCAGCATTTT. Protein: CASSGYYRGGNQPQHF.

This clonotype was seen only a few times. This chain links TRBV19 with TRBJ2-1; the D is unclear. Germline CDR1 reads LNHDA; CDR2 reads SQIVND (reference sequence). With 6 bases removed from V and 0 bases from J, the gap between germline ends came to 12 bases. This CDR3 spans 15 amino acids. CDR3 nucleotide sequence: TGTGCCAGTAGCGCCCGTAGGAGCTCCTACAATGAGCAGTTCTTC. Amino acids: CASSARRSSYNEQFF.

With regard to this clonotype: This sequence may be a read error, since a much larger clone differs from it by one base. The gene calls are TRBV6-5 and TRBJ2-7, with 9 positions matching TRBD2. The trim removed 4 bases at V and 7 bases at J, leaving 14 bases unmatched. Looked up from germline, CDR1 is MNHEY and CDR2 is SVGAGI. The CDR3 has 16 amino acids. CDR3 nucleotides: TGTGCCAGCAGTTTAAAGCCCGGGACTAGCTGGGTTGAGCAGTACTTC. Translation gives CASSLKPGTSWVEQYF.

This clonotype was detected many times. The CDR3: CASSSHAGNTIYF. In nucleotides, the CDR3 is TGTGCCAGCAGTTCGCACGCTGGAAACACCATATATTTT. This sequence joins TRBV6-1 and TRBJ1-3, with no clear D. CDR1 is MNHNS and CDR2 is SASEGT in the germline V gene. The CDR3 contains 13 residues. V was pared by 5 bases and J by 2 bases, with 7 bases between.

This clonotype came up many times. The chain joins TRBV27 to TRBJ1-1; no definite D call. Trimming removed 2 bases from V and 11 bases from J, with 15 bases in between. Germline values: CDR1 MNHEY, CDR2 SMNVEV (reference sequence). The CDR3 covers 13 residues. CDR3 loop: CASSLTSGIEAFF. For the CDR3, the DNA is TGTGCCAGCAGTTTAACTTCGGGGATCGAGGCTTTCTTT.

This clonotype was seen repeatedly, ten times or more. The chain recombines TRBV5-1 with TRBJ1-6, with 12 bases fitting TRBD1. Germline trimming cut 4 bases from V and 7 bases from J; bases unmatched to any gene: 15. This CDR3 is built from 19 residues. Germline CDR1 SGHRS, CDR2 YFSETQ. The CDR3 DNA reads TGCGCCAGCAGCCCAGGAGGGACAGGGGGCGCATATCGGAATTCACCCCTCCACTTT. Translated, it gives CASSPGGTGGAYRNSPLHF.

Notes on this clonotype: Possible read error: a much larger clone is one base away. The rearrangement uses TRBV7-2 and TRBJ2-7; D might be TRBD2 (6 bases). In germline, CDR1 is SGHTA, CDR2 FQGNSA. This CDR3 has 14 residues. The V end lost 5 bases, the J end lost 7 bases, and 18 bases lay between the germline ends. The CDR3 loop is CASSQRRESGEQYF. CDR3 sequence (DNA): TGTGCCAGCAGCCAACGTCGGGAGTCGGGTGAGCAGTACTTC.

The chain has TRBV4-1 and TRBJ1-1, with 7 bases identical to TRBD1. This CDR3 region has 16 residues. The V and J ends lost 1 base and 4 bases, in that order; junction bases with no gene match: 9. The germline V gene encodes CDR1 MGHRA and CDR2 YSYEKL. CDR3 in DNA: TGCGCCAGCAGCCAAGGCTGGGACAGCTTGGCCACTGAAGCTTTCTTT. This sequence encodes CASSQGWDSLATEAFF.

In this sample, this clonotype turned up many times. This rearrangement joins TRBV6-6 to TRBJ1-3; D is ambiguous. The CDR3 is 15 residues long. Germline values: CDR1 MNHNY, CDR2 SVGAGI (reference sequence). Trimming stripped 0 bases from V and 0 bases from J, with 6 bases between. The DNA of the CDR3 is TGTGCCAGCAGTTACTCTGAGAGCTCTGGAAACACCATATATTTT. Translation gives CASSYSESSGNTIYF.

This clonotype was picked up many times. The chain has TRBV7-8 and TRBJ1-5; D ambiguous. Per germline, CDR1 SGHVS and CDR2 FQNEAQ. The CDR3 spans 14 residues. The ends were cut back, 3 bases at V and 1 base at J, with 7 bases in the middle. This CDR3 is CASSFRPSNQPQHF. In DNA form, the CDR3 reads TGTGCCAGCAGCTTCCGTCCGAGCAATCAGCCCCAGCATTTT.

This clonotype was seen ten or more times. V usage is TRBV7-6 and J usage is TRBJ1-1; no definite D call. V was pared by 1 base and J by 3 bases, with 12 bases between. This CDR3 contains 15 residues. CDR1 is SGHVS, CDR2 FNYEAQ, per germline. CDR3 amino acids: CASSLDLGTDTEAFF. The DNA for the CDR3 is TGTGCCAGCAGCTTAGATCTGGGAACGGACACTGAAGCTTTCTTT.

This clonotype was detected many times. The chain is built from TRBV20-1 and TRBJ1-1, with D perhaps TRBD1 (6 bases). Germline V gene sequence: CDR1 DFQATT, CDR2 SNEGSKA (reference sequence). The CDR3 runs 13 residues. Trimming left V 3 bases short and J 3 bases short, with 11 bases between. CDR3 bases: TGCAGTGCTAGGAGGGGGGTTCACACTGAAGCTTTCTTT. Encoded protein: CSARRGVHTEAFF.

This clonotype showed up many times. The chain combines TRBV7-6 with TRBJ1-2; D not certain. Germline CDR1 is SGHVS and CDR2 is FNYEAQ. V was clipped by 4 bases and J by 0 bases, with 6 bases between them. The CDR3 length is 13 residues. The DNA of the CDR3 is TGTGCCAGCAGCTCGGGAGCTAACTATGGCTACACCTTC. This encodes CASSSGANYGYTF.

This clonotype has just a few counts. The chain uses TRBV6-1 and TRBJ2-2; perhaps TRBD2 as D (6 bases). Germline lookup yields CDR1 MNHNS and CDR2 SASEGT. Between the trimmed V and J ends, which lost 6 bases and 3 bases, there was a span of 14 bases. The CDR3 covers 15 residues. CDR3 sequence (DNA): TGTGCCAGCAGAGACTCGGGAGTCCACACCGGGGAGCTGTTTTTT. It translates to CASRDSGVHTGELFF.